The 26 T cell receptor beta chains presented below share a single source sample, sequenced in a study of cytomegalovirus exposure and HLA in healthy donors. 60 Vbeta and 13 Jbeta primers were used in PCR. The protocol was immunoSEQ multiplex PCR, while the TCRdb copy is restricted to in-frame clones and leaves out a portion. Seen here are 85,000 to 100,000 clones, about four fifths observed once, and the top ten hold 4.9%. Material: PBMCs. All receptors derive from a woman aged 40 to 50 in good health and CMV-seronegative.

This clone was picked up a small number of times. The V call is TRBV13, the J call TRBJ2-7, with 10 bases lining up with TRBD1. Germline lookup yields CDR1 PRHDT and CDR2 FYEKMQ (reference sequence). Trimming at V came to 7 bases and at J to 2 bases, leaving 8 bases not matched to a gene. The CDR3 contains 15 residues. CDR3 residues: CASTLHGTGAYEQYF. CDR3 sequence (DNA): TGTGCCAGCACCCTCCATGGGACAGGGGCCTACGAGCAGTACTTC.

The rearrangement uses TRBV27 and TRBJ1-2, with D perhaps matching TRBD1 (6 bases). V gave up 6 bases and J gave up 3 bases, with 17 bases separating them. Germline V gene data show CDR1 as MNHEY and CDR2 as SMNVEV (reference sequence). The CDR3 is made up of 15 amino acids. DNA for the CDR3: TGTGCCAGCAGCCCCCTAGGGGGTTGGGACTATGGCTACACCTTC. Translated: CASSPLGGWDYGYTF.

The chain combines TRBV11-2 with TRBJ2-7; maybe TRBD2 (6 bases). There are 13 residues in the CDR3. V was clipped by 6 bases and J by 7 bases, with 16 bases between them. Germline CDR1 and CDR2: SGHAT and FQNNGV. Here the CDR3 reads CASSAVLAGEQYF. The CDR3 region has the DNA TGTGCCAGCAGTGCGGTACTAGCCGGGGAGCAGTACTTC.

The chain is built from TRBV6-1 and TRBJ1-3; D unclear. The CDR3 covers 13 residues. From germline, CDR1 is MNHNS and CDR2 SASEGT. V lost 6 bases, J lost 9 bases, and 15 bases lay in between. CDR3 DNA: TGTGCCAGCAGAGAGGGCCCTCTTGGCACCATATATTTT. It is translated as CASREGPLGTIYF.

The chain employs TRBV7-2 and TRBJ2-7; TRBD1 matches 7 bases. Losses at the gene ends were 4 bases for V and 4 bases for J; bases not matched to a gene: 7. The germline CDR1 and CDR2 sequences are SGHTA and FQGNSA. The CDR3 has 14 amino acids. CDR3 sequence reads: CASSSSTGSYEQYF. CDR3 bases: TGTGCCAGCAGCTCCTCGACAGGGTCGTACGAGCAGTACTTC.

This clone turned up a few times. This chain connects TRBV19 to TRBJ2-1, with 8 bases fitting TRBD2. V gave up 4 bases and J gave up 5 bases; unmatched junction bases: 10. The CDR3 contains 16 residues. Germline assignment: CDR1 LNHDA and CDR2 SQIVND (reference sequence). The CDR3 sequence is CASSSPRTSYNNEQFF. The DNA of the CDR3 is TGTGCCAGTAGTAGCCCACGGACTAGCTACAACAATGAGCAGTTCTTC.

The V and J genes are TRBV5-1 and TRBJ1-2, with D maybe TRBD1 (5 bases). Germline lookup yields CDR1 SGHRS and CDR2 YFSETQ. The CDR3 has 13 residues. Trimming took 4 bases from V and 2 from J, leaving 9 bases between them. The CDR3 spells CASSARANYGYTF. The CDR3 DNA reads TGCGCCAGCAGCGCCAGGGCAAACTATGGCTACACCTTC.

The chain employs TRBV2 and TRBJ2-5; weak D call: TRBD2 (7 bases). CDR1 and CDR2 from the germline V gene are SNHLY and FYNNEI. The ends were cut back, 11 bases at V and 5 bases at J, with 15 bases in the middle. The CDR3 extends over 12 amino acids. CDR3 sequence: CAGGGRGETQYF. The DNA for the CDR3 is TGTGCCGGGGGGGGGCGGGGTGAGACCCAGTACTTC.

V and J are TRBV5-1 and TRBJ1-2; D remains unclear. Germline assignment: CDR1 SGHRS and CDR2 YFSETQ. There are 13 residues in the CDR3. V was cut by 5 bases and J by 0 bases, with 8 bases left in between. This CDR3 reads CASRHQANYGYTF. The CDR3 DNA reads TGCGCCAGCAGGCACCAGGCTAACTATGGCTACACCTTC. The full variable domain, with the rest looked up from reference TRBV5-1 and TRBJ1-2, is KAGVTQTPRYLIKTRGQQVTLSCSPISGHRSVSWYQQTPGQGLQFLFEYFSETQRNKGNFPGRFSGRQFSNSRSEMNVSTLELGDSALYLCASRHQANYGYTFGSGTRLTVV.

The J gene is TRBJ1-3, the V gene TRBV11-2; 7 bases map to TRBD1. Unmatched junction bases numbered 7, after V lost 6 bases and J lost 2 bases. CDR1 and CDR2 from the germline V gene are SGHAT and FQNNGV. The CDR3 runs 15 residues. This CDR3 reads CASRGQTNPGNTIYF. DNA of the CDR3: TGTGCCAGCAGGGGACAGACCAATCCTGGAAACACCATATATTTT.

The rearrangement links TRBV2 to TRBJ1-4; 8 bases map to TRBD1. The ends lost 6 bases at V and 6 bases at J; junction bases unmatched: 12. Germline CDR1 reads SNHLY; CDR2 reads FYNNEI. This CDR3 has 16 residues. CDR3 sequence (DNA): TGTGCCAGCAGCCAACTAGGGGGGACAGGTTATGAAAAACTGTTTTTT. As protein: CASSQLGGTGYEKLFF.

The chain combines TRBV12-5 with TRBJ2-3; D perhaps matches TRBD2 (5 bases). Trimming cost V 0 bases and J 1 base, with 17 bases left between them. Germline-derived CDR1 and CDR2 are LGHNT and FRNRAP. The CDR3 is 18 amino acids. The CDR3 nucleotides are TGTGCTAGTGGTTTGGTACCCCTAGGGAGATCTCGCACAGATACGCAGTATTTT. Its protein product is CASGLVPLGRSRTDTQYF.

The CDR3 coding sequence is TGCGCCAGCAGGTCCGGGAAATCCTACAATGAGCAGTTCTTC. This gives the protein CASRSGKSYNEQFF. V and J are TRBV5-1 and TRBJ2-1; tentatively, D is TRBD2 (5 bases). Germline CDR1 and CDR2: SGHRS and YFSETQ. The CDR3 has 14 residues. With 5 bases removed from V and 1 base from J, the gap between germline ends came to 10 bases.

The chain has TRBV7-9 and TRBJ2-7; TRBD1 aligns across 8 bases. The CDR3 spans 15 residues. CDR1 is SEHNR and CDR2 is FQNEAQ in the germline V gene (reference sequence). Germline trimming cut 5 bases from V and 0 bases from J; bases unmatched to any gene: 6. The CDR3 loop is CASSEYTGGSYEQYF. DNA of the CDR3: TGTGCCAGCAGCGAATATACAGGGGGCTCCTACGAGCAGTACTTC.

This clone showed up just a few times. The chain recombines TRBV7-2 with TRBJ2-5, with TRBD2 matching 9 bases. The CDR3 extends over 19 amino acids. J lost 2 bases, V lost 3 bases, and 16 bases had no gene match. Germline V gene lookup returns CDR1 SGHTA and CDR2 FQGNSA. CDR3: CASSLLPPSRSGGQETQYF. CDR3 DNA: TGTGCCAGCAGCTTGCTACCCCCCTCTCGGAGCGGGGGGCAAGAGACCCAGTACTTC.

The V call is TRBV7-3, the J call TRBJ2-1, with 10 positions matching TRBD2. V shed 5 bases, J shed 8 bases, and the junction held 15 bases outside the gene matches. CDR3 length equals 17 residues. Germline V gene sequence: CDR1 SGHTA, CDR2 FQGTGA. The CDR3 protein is CASSNRFIAGGIHEQFF. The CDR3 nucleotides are TGTGCCAGCAGCAACAGATTTATAGCGGGGGGAATCCATGAGCAGTTCTTC.

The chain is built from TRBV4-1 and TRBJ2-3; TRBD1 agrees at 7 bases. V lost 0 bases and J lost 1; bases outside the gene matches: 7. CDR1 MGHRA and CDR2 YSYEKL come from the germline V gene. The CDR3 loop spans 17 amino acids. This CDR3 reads CASSQDPGTGGTDTQYF. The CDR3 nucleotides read TGCGCCAGCAGCCAAGACCCGGGAACAGGGGGCACAGATACGCAGTATTTT.

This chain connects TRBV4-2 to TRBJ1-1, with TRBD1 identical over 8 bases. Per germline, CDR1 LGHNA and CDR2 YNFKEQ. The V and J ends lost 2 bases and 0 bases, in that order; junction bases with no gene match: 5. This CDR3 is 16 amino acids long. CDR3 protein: CASSQTRQGLNTEAFF. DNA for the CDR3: TGTGCCAGCAGCCAAACGAGACAGGGGTTGAACACTGAAGCTTTCTTT.

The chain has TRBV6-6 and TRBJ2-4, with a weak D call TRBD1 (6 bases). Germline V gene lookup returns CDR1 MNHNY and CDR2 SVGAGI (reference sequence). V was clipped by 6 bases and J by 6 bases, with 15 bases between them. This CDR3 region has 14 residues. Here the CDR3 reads CASSRTVPLNIQYF. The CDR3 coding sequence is TGTGCCAGCAGCAGGACAGTTCCCCTAAACATTCAGTACTTC.

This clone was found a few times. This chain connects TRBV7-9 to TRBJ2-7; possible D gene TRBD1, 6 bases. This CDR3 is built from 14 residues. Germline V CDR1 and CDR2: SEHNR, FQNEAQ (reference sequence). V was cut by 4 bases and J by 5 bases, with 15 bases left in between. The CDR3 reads CASSSTQGHDEQYF. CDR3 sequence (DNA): TGTGCCAGCAGCTCGACCCAGGGGCATGACGAGCAGTACTTC.

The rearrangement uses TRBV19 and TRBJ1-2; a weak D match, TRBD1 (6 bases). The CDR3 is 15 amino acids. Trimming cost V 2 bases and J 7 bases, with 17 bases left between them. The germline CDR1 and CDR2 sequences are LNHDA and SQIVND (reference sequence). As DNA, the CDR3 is TGTGCCAGTAGTATAAGCGTTCGGGGGGCAGGTGGCTACACCTTC. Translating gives CASSISVRGAGGYTF.

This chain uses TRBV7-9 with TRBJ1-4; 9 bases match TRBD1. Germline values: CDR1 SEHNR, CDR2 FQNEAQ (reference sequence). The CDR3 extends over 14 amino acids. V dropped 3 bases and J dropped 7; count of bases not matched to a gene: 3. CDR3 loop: CASSFGQGTEKLFF. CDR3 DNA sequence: TGTGCCAGCAGCTTCGGACAGGGGACTGAAAAACTGTTTTTT.

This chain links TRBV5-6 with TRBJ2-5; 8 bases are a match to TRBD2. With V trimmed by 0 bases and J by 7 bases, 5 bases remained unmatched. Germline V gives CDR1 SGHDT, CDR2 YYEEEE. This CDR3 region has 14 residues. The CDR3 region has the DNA TGTGCCAGCAGCTTGGCGGGGGGGCAGGGGACCCAGTACTTC. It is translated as CASSLAGGQGTQYF.

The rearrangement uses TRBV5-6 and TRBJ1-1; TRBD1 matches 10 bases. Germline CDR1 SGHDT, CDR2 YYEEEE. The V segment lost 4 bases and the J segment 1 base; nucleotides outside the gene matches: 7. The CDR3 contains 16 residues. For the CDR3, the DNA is TGTGCCAGCAGCAAGGGACAGGGGAGAGCGAACACTGAAGCTTTCTTT. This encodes CASSKGQGRANTEAFF.

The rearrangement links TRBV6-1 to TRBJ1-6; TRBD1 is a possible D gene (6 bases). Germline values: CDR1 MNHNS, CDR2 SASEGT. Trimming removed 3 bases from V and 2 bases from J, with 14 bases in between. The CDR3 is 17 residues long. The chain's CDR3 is CASSDHGQSTYNSPLHF. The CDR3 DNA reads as TGTGCCAGCAGTGATCACGGACAGTCCACCTATAATTCACCCCTCCACTTT.

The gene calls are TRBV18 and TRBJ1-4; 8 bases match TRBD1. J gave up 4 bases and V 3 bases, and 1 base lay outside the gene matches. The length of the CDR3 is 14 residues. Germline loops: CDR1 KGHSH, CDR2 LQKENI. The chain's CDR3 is CASSPTGDNEKLFF. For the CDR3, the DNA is TGTGCCAGCTCACCGACAGGGGATAATGAAAAACTGTTTTTT.